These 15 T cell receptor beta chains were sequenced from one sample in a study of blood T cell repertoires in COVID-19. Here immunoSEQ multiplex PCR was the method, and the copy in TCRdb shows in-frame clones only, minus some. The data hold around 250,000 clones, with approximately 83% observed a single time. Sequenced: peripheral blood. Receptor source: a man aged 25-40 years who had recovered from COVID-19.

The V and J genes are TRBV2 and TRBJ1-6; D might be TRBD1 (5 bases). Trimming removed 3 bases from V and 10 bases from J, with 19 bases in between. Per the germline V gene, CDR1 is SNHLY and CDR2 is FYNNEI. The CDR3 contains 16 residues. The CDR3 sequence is CASSEGQVPTGSPLHF. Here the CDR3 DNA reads TGTGCCAGCAGTGAGGGGCAGGTCCCAACCGGGTCACCCCTCCACTTT.

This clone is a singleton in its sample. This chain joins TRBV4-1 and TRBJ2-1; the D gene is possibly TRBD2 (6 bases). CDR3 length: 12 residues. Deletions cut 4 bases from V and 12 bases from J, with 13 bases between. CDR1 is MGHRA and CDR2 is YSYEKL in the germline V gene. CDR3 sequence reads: CASSPDGGSQFF. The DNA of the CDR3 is TGCGCCAGCAGCCCAGACGGGGGATCGCAGTTCTTC.

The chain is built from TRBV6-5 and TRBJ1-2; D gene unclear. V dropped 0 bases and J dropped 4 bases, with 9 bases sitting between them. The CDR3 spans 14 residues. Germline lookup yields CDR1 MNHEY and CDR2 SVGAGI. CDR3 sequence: CASSYSSGAYGYTF. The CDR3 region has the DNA TGTGCCAGCAGTTACTCGTCGGGAGCCTATGGCTACACCTTC.

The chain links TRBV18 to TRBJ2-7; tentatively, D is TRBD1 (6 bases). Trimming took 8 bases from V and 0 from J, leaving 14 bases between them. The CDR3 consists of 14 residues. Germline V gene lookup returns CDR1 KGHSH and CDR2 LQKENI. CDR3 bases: TGTGCCAGCCCCGGACAGTTGAACTCCTACGAGCAGTACTTC. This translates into CASPGQLNSYEQYF.

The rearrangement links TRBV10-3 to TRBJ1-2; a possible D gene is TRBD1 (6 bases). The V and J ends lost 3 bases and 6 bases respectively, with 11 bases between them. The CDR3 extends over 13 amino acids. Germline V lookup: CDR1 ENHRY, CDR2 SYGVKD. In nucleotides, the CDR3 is TGTGCCATCAGTGATAAACAGGGAAATGGCTACACCTTC. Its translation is CAISDKQGNGYTF.

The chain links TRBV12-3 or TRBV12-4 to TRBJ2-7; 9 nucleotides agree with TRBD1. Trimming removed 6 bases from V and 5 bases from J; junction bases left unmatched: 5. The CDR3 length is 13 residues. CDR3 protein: CASSRTGANEQYF. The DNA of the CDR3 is TGTGCCAGCAGCCGGACAGGGGCGAACGAGCAGTACTTC.

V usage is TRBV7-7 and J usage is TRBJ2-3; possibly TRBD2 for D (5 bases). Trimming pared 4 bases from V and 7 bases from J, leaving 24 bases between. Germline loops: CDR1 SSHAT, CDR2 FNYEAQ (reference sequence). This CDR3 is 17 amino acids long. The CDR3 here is CASSSKHRDALRYTQYF. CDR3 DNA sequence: TGTGCCAGCAGCTCGAAACACCGGGATGCACTCAGATATACGCAGTATTTT.

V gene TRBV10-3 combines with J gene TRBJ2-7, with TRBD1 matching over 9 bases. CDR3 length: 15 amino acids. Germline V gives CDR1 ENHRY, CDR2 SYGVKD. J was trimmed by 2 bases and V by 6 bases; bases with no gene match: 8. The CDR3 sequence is CAISQPGQGTYEQYF. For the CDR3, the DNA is TGTGCCATCAGCCAACCCGGACAGGGGACCTACGAGCAGTACTTC.

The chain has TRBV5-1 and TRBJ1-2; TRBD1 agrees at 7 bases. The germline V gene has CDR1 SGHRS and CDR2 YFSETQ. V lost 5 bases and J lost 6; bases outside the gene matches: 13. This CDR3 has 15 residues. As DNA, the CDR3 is TGCGCCAGCAGATTATCGACAGGGACAAGGGATGGCTACACCTTC. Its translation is CASRLSTGTRDGYTF.

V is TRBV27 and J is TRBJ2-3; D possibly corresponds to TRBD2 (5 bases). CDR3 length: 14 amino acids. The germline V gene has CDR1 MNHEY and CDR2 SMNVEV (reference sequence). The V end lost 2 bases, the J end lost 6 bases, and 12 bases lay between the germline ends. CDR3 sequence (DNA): TGTGCCAGCAGTTTAGGGAGCGATTGGGATACGCAGTATTTT. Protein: CASSLGSDWDTQYF.

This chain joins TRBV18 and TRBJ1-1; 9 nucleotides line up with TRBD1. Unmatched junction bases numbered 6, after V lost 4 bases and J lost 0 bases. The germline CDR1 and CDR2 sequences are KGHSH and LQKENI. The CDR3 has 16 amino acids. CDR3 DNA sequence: TGTGCCAGCTCACAGGGGACAGGGAGAGTGAACACTGAAGCTTTCTTT. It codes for CASSQGTGRVNTEAFF.

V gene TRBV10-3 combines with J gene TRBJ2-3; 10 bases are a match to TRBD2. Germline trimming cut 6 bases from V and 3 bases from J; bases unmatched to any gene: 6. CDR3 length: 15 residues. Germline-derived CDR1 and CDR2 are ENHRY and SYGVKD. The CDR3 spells CAIRGAGGITDTQYF. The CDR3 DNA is TGTGCCATCAGGGGAGCGGGGGGGATTACAGATACGCAGTATTTT.

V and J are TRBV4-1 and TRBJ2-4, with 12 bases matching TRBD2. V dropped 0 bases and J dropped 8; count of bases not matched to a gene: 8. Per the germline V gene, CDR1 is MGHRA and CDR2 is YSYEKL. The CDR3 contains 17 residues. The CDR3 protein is CASSQDRASGGAHIQYF. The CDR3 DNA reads TGCGCCAGCAGCCAAGATAGGGCTAGCGGGGGGGCGCACATTCAGTACTTC.

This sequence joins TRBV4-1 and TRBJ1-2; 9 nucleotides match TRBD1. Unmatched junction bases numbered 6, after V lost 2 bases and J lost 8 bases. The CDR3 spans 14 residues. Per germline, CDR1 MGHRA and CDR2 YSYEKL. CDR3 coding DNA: TGCGCCAGCAGCCAATTCGGGGGACAGGGAGGCTACACCTTC. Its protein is CASSQFGGQGGYTF.

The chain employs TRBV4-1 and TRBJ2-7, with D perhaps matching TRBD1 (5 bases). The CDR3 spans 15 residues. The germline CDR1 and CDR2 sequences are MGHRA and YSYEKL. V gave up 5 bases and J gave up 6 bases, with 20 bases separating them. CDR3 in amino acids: CASSYAGDRASEQYF. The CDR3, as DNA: TGCGCCAGCAGCTACGCCGGTGACAGAGCCTCCGAGCAGTACTTC.